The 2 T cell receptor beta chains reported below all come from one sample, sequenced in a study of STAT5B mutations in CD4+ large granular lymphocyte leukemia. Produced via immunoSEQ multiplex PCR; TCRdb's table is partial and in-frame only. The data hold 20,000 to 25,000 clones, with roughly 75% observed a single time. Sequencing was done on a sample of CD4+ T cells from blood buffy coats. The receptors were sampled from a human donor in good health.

In nucleotides, the CDR3 is TGTGCCAGCAGCCTAGGGACAGGGGACGCAGATACGCAGTATTTT. Translating it yields CASSLGTGDADTQYF. V and J are TRBV6-4 and TRBJ2-3; 10 bases fit TRBD1. The CDR3 loop spans 15 amino acids. The V segment lost 6 bases and the J segment 4 bases; nucleotides outside the gene matches: 7. CDR1 is MRHNA, CDR2 SNTAGT, per germline.

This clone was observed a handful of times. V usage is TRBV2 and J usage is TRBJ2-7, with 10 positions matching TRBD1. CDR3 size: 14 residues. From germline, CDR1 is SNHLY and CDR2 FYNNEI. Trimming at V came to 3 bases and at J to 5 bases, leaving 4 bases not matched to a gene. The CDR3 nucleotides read TGTGCCAGCAGTGATCGACAGGGGGCCAACGAGCAGTACTTC. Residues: CASSDRQGANEQYF.